The present T cell receptor beta chain was sequenced within a study of PD-1 blockade in classical Hodgkin lymphoma. Data came from immunoSEQ multiplex PCR; TCRdb stores just in-frame clones and leaves some out. The sample lists 30,000 to 50,000 clones, 77% occurring once. Time point: cycle 4 day 1 (C4D1), after six to seven weeks of nivolumab. No patient escaped relapse after autologous stem cell transplantation, and brentuximab vedotin exposure varied. Whole-study results and caveats: Repertoire differences lack defined causes, possibly disease activity or prior therapy.

Concerning this clone itself: Its antigen is undetermined.

This receptor was taken from a human donor with classical Hodgkin lymphoma. Sequenced material: peripheral blood mononuclear cells (PBMCs), taken before the fourth cycle of nivolumab.

The CDR3 bases are TGTGCCAGCAGCCCCGGGACTAGCGGGTACAATGAGCAGTTCTTC. As protein: CASSPGTSGYNEQFF. The chain recombines TRBV7-9 with TRBJ2-1, with TRBD2 matching over 12 bases. The germline gives CDR1 SEHNR, CDR2 FQNEAQ (reference sequence). The CDR3 is 15 residues long. With V trimmed by 5 bases and J by 4 bases, 3 bases remained unmatched.